The table lists the clone carrying this T cell receptor beta chain with many counts. Its target is unknown. Via MiXCR, TCRdb re-called the RT-PCR reads, giving one row per CDR3 protein. The sample consists of approximately 480,000 distinct CDR3 sequences, approximately 10% of them appearing once. The data stem from a study of response to subunit inactivated influenza vaccine. General observations from the study: Authors suggested each seasonal flu vaccination may recruit only limited numbers of new T cells.

The CDR3 is made up of 10 amino acids. Between the trimmed V and J ends, which lost 4 bases and 9 bases, there was a span of 4 bases. Per the germline V gene, CDR1 is MDHEN and CDR2 is SYDVKM. The material was PBMCs from blood, obtained about 6 weeks after vaccination. V gene TRBV28 combines with J gene TRBJ1-5, with D uncertain. This clonotype was sampled from a man in his fifties who received an inactivated influenza vaccine. CDR3 sequence reads: CASSYGPQHF. The CDR3 DNA is TGTGCCAGCAGTTATGGGCCCCAGCATTTT.